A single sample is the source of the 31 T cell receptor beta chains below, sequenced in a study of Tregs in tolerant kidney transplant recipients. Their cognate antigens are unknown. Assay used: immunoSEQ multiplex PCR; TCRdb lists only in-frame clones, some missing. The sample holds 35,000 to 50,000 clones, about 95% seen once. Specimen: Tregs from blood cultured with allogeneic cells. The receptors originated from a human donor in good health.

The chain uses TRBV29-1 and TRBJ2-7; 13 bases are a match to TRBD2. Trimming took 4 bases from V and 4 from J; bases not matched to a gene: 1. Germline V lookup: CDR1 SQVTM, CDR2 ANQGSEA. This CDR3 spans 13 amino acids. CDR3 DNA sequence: TGCAGCGTTGGGACTAGCGGGAGATACGAGCAGTACTTC. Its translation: CSVGTSGRYEQYF.

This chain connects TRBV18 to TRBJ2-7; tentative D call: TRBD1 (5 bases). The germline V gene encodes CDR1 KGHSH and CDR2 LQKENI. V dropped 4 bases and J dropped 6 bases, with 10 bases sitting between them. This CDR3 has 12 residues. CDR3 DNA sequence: TGTGCCAGCTCACGGGGCCTTCGCGAGCAGTACTTC. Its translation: CASSRGLREQYF.

The CDR3 sequence: CASSLAGVGLSNTGELFF. The CDR3 region has the DNA TGCGCCAGCAGCTTGGCGGGGGTTGGACTTTCCAACACCGGGGAGCTGTTTTTT. V usage is TRBV5-1 and J usage is TRBJ2-2, with a possible D match to TRBD2 (6 bases). The CDR3 contains 18 residues. Trimming pared 0 bases from V and 2 bases from J, leaving 17 bases between. Germline CDR1 is SGHRS and CDR2 is YFSETQ.

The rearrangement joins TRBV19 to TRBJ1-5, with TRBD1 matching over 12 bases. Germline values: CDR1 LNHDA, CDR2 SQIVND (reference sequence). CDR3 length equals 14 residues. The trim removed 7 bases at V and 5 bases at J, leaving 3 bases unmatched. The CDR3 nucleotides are TGTGCCAGTACCGGGACAGGGGGCTATCAGCCCCAGCATTTT. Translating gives CASTGTGGYQPQHF.

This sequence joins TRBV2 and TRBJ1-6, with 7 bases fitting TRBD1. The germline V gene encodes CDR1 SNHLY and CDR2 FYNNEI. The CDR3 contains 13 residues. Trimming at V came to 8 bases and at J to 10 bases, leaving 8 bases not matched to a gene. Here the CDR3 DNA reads TGTGCCAGCGGGAGGAGGGGGCTCTCACCCCTCCACTTT. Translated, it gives CASGRRGLSPLHF.

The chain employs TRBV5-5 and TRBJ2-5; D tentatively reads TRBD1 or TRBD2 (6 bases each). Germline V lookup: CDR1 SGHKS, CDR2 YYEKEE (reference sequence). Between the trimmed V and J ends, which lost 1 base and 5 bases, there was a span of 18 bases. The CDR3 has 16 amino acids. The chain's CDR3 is CASSLRPLGGLETQYF. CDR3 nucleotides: TGTGCCAGCAGCTTGAGGCCCCTGGGGGGCCTTGAGACCCAGTACTTC.

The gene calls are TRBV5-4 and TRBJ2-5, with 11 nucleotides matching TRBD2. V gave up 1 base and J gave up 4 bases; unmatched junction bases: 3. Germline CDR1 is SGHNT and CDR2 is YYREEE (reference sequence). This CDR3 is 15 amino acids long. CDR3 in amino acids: CASSLRLAGGETQYF. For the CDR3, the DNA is TGTGCCAGCAGCTTGAGGCTAGCGGGAGGAGAGACCCAGTACTTC.

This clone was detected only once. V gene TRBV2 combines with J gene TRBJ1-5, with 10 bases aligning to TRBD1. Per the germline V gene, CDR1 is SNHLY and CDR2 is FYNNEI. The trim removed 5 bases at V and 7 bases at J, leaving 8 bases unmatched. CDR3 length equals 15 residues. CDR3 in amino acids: CASSSDRGAYQPQHF. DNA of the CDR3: TGTGCCAGCAGTTCGGACAGGGGGGCCTACCAGCCCCAGCATTTT.

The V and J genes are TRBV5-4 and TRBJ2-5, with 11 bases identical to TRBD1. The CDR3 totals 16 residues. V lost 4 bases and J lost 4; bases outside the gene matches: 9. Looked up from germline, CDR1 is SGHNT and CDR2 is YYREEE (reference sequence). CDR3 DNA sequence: TGTGCCAGCAGCCCAGGACAGGGGGCGTTTGGAGAGACCCAGTACTTC. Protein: CASSPGQGAFGETQYF.

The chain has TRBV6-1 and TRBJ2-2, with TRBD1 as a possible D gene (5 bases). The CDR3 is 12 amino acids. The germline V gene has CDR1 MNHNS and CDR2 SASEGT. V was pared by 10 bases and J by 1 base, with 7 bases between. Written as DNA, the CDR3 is TGTGCCACCACAGGGAACACCGGGGAGCTGTTTTTT. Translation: CATTGNTGELFF.

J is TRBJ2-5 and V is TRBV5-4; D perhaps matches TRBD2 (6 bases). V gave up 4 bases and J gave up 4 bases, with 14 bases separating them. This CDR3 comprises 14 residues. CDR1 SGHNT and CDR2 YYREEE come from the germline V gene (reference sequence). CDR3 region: CASSLRRGSETQYF. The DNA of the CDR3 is TGTGCCAGCAGCCTCCGGAGGGGTTCAGAGACCCAGTACTTC.

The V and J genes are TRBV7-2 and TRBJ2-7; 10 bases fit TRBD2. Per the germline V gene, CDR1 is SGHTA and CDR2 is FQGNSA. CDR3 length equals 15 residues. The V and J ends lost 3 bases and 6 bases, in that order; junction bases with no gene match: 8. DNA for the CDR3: TGTGCCAGCAGCTTCCGAGCGGGAGGGGTAGGCGAGCAGTACTTC. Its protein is CASSFRAGGVGEQYF.

CDR3 DNA: TGTGCCAGCAGACTCCCGGGAGCACCAACCTACGAGCAGTACTTC. Translated, it gives CASRLPGAPTYEQYF. V is TRBV7-2 and J is TRBJ2-7; TRBD2 is a possible D gene (6 bases). V lost 6 bases and J 2 bases, leaving 17 bases between the germline ends. Germline V gene data show CDR1 as SGHTA and CDR2 as FQGNSA. This CDR3 has 15 residues. Looking up the rest from reference TRBV7-2 and TRBJ2-7 gives the full variable domain: GAGVSQSPSNKVTEKGKDVELRCDPISGHTALYWYRQSLGQGLEFLIYFQGNSAPDKSGLPSDRFSAERTGGSVSTLTIQRTQQEDSAVYLCASRLPGAPTYEQYFGPGTRLTVT.

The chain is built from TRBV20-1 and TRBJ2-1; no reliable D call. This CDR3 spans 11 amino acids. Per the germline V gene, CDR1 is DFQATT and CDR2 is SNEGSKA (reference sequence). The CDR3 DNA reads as TGCAGCCCCGGAGACCCGAATGAGCAGTTCTTC. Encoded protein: CSPGDPNEQFF.

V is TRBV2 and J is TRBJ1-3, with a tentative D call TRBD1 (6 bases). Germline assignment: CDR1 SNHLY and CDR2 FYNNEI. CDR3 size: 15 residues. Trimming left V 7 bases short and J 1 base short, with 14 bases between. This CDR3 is CASKFTGPSGNTIYF. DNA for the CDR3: TGTGCCAGCAAGTTTACAGGGCCTTCTGGAAACACCATATATTTT.

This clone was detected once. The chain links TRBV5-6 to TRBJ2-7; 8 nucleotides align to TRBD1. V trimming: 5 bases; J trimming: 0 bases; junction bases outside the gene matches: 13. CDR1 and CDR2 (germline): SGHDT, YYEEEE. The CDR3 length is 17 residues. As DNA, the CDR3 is TGTGCCAGCAGGCAACTTATGACAGGGGCAGGCTCCTACGAGCAGTACTTC. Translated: CASRQLMTGAGSYEQYF.

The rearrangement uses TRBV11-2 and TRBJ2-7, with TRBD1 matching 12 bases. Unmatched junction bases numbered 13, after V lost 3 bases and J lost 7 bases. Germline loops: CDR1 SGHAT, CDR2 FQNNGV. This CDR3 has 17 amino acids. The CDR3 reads CASSFTPPGQGAGEQYF. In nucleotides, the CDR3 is TGTGCCAGCAGCTTTACACCTCCGGGACAGGGGGCGGGGGAGCAGTACTTC.

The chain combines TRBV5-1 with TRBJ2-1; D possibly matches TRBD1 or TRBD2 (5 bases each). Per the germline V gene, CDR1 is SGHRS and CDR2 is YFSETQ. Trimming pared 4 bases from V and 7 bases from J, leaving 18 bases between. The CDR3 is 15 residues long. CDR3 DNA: TGCGCCAGCAGCCTCGGGACGCTGGCGGTAAATGAGCAGTTCTTC. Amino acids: CASSLGTLAVNEQFF.

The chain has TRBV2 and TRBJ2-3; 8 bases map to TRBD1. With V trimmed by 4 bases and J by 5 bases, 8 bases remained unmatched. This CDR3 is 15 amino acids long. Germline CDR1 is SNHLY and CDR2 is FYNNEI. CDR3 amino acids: CASSAQQGVRDTQYF. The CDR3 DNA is TGTGCCAGCAGTGCTCAACAGGGGGTGAGAGATACGCAGTATTTT.

The chain's CDR3 is CASSQPGITTGGDGYTF. The CDR3 DNA reads as TGTGCCAGCAGCCAGCCTGGGATTACGACAGGGGGCGATGGCTACACCTTC. The J gene is TRBJ1-2, the V gene TRBV7-9; 10 bases agree with TRBD1. V gave up 5 bases and J gave up 6 bases; unmatched junction bases: 15. There are 17 residues in the CDR3. CDR1 SEHNR and CDR2 FQNEAQ come from the germline V gene (reference sequence). Full variable domain (missing parts from reference TRBV7-9 and TRBJ1-2): DTGVSQNPRHKITKRGQNVTFRCDPISEHNRLYWYRQTLGQGPEFLTYFQNEAQLEKSRLLSDRFSAERPKGSFSTLEIQRTEQGDSAMYLCASSQPGITTGGDGYTFGSGTRLTVV.

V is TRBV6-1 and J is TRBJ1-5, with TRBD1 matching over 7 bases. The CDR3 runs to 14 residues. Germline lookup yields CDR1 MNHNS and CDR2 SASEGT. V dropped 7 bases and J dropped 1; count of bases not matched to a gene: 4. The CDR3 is CASTRDRSNQPQHF. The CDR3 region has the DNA TGTGCCAGCACTAGGGACAGAAGCAATCAGCCCCAGCATTTT.

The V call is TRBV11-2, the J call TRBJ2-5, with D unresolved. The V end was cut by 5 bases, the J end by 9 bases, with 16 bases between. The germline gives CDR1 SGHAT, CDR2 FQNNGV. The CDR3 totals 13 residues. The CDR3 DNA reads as TGTGCCAGCAGCGCCACGCCCGACTGGGCCCAGTACTTC. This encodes CASSATPDWAQYF. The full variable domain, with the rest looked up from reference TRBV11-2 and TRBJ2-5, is EAGVAQSPRYKIIEKRQSVAFWCNPISGHATLYWYQQILGQGPKLLIQFQNNGVVDDSQLPKDRFSAERLKGVDSTLKIQPAKLEDSAVYLCASSATPDWAQYFGPGTRLLVL.

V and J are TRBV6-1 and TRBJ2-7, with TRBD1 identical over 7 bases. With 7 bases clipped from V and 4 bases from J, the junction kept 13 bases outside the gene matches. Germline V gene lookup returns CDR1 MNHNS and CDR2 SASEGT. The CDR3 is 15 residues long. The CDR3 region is CASTEGPGQLYEQYF. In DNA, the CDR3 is TGTGCCAGCACCGAGGGGCCGGGACAGCTATACGAGCAGTACTTC.

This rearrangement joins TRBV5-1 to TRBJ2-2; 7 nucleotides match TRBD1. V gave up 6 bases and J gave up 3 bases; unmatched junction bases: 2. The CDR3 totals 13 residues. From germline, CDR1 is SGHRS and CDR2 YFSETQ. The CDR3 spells CASKGQHTGELFF. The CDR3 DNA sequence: TGCGCCAGCAAGGGACAGCACACCGGGGAGCTGTTTTTT.

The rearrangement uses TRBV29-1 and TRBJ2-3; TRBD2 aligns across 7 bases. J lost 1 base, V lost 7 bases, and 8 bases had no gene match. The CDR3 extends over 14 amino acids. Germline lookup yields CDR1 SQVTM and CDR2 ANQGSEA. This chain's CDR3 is CSARWGGGTDTQYF. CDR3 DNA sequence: TGCAGCGCCCGGTGGGGGGGAGGCACAGATACGCAGTATTTT.

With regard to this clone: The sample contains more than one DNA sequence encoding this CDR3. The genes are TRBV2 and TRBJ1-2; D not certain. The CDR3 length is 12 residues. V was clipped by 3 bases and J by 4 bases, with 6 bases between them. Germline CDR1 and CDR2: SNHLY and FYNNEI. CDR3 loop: CASSDQAYGYTF. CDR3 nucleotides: TGTGCCAGCAGTGACCAAGCCTATGGCTACACCTTC.

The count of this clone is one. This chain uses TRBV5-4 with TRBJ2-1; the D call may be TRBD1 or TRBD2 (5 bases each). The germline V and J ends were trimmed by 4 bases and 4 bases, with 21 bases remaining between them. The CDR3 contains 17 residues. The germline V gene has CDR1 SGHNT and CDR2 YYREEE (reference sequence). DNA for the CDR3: TGTGCCAGCAGCCCCGAGGTGGGGACGGTGGGTTACAATGAGCAGTTCTTC. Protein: CASSPEVGTVGYNEQFF.

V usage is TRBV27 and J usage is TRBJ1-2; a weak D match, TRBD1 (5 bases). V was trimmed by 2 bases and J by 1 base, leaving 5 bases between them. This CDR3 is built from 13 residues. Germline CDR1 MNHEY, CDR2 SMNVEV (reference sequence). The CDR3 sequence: CASSLDSNYGYTF. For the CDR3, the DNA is TGTGCCAGCAGTTTAGACAGTAACTATGGCTACACCTTC.

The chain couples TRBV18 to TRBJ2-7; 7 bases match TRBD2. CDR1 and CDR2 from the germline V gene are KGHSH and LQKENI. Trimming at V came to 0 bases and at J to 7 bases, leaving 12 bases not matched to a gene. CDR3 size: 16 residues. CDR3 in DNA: TGTGCCAGCTCACCACCGGAGAGTAGCGGGCGGGATGAGCAGTACTTC. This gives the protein CASSPPESSGRDEQYF.

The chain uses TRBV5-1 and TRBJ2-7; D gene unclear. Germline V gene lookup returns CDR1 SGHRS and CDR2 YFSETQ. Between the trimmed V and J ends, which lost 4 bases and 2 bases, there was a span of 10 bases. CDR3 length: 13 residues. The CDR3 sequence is CASSPASTYEQYF. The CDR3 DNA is TGCGCCAGCAGCCCAGCCAGCACCTACGAGCAGTACTTC.

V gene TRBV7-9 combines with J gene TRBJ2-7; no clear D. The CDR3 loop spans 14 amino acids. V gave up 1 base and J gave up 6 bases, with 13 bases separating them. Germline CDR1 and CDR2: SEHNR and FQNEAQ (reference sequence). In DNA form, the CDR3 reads TGTGCCAGCAGCTTAGACTCGGCTTTTGGCGAGCAGTACTTC. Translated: CASSLDSAFGEQYF.